These 20 T cell receptor beta chains originate from one sample sequenced in a study of human T cells and chemical hapten exposure. TCRdb used MiXCR to reprocess the RACE reads, holding one entry per CDR3 protein. This table holds about 80,000 distinct CDR3 sequences, around 15% found once. The time point is: pre-sensitization, week 0. Treatment defined: therapeutic diphenylcyclopropenone sensitization with weekly scalp DPC. The sample was whole blood, taken in connection with sensitization to the hapten diphenylcyclopropenone (DPC). Receptors were obtained from a woman aged 45-65 years with alopecia areata. Some clones in this sample may be carry-over from other donors' samples.

This clonotype came up many times. The V gene is TRBV20-1, the J gene TRBJ2-5, with 10 bases aligning to TRBD2. J gave up 1 base and V 6 bases, and 8 bases lay outside the gene matches. The CDR3 has 15 residues. In germline, CDR1 is DFQATT, CDR2 SNEGSKA (reference sequence). The CDR3 reads CSADGASGSQETQYF. The DNA for the CDR3 is TGCAGTGCCGACGGGGCTAGCGGGAGCCAAGAGACCCAGTACTTC.

This chain connects TRBV2 to TRBJ1-5, with D unclear. The V end lost 2 bases, the J end lost 6 bases, and 5 bases lay between the germline ends. This CDR3 is 12 amino acids long. Germline CDR1 reads SNHLY; CDR2 reads FYNNEI. This CDR3 is CASSESSQPQHF. CDR3 sequence (DNA): TGTGCCAGCAGTGAAAGTAGTCAGCCCCAGCATTTT.

This clonotype was detected only a few times. The rearrangement uses TRBV7-9 and TRBJ2-3; 12 bases line up with TRBD2. Germline assignment: CDR1 SEHNR and CDR2 FQNEAQ (reference sequence). V lost 4 bases, J lost 4 bases, and 3 bases stayed unmatched. This CDR3 is built from 15 residues. The CDR3 nucleotides read TGTGCCAGCAGCTCTAGCGGGAGGGGAGCAGATACGCAGTATTTT. This gives the protein CASSSSGRGADTQYF.

This clonotype has ten or more counts. V is TRBV6-6 and J is TRBJ1-2; perhaps TRBD1 as D (5 bases). The V end was cut by 7 bases, the J end by 5 bases, with 14 bases between. Germline CDR1 reads MNHNY; CDR2 reads SVGAGI (reference sequence). This CDR3 contains 13 residues. The CDR3 region has the DNA TGTGCCAGCACGGAGGGGACCTTTTATGGCTACACCTTC. Translation gives CASTEGTFYGYTF.

This clonotype is categorized as medium-sized. The chain combines TRBV7-6 with TRBJ2-3; TRBD2 matches at 9 bases. Losses at the gene ends were 5 bases for V and 6 bases for J; bases not matched to a gene: 12. This CDR3 has 16 residues. Germline CDR1 SGHVS, CDR2 FNYEAQ. CDR3 nucleotide sequence: TGTGCCAGCAGCCGCCGGCGGGAGGGGATGATGGATACGCAGTATTTT. Residues: CASSRRREGMMDTQYF.

This clonotype was recorded a few times. The chain carries TRBV20-1 and TRBJ2-5; no reliable D call. This CDR3 is 14 amino acids long. Germline V gives CDR1 DFQATT, CDR2 SNEGSKA (reference sequence). Deletions cut 3 bases from V and 2 bases from J, with 13 bases between. Written as DNA, the CDR3 is TGCAGTGCTAGTCGCATCAAGGGACAAGAGACCCAGTACTTC. Its translation: CSASRIKGQETQYF.

There are a few counts of this clonotype. The chain links TRBV28 to TRBJ1-5; no reliable D call. V shed 8 bases and J shed 5 bases, with 7 bases lying between them. The CDR3 contains 11 residues. CDR1 and CDR2 (germline): MDHEN, SYDVKM. The CDR3 loop is CASRTHQPQHF. CDR3 sequence (DNA): TGTGCCAGCCGAACCCATCAGCCCCAGCATTTT.

This clonotype was observed a handful of times. The chain links TRBV6-5 to TRBJ2-3; 8 bases fit TRBD1. Trimming cost V 3 bases and J 4 bases; bases outside gene matches: 3. CDR3 length: 14 residues. From germline, CDR1 is MNHEY and CDR2 SVGAGI. As DNA, the CDR3 is TGTGCCAGCAGTTATACAGGGGGAGCAGATACGCAGTATTTT. Translated, it gives CASSYTGGADTQYF.

This clonotype was counted between two and nine times. J is TRBJ1-1 and V is TRBV6-5, with D maybe TRBD1 (5 bases). CDR1 is MNHEY and CDR2 is SVGAGI in the germline V gene. The V end was cut by 2 bases, the J end by 0 bases, with 13 bases between. CDR3 length equals 16 residues. The chain's CDR3 is CASSYDRRGLNTEAFF. Written as DNA, the CDR3 is TGTGCCAGCAGTTACGACCGTCGGGGCCTGAACACTGAAGCTTTCTTT.

This clonotype came up a few times. This chain uses TRBV29-1 with TRBJ2-2, with 10 bases fitting TRBD1. The CDR3 loop spans 14 amino acids. V shed 4 bases, J shed 6 bases, and the junction held 5 bases outside the gene matches. The germline V gene has CDR1 SQVTM and CDR2 ANQGSEA. The CDR3 sequence: CSVAGTGVAGELFF. Written as DNA, the CDR3 is TGCAGCGTTGCAGGGACAGGGGTGGCCGGGGAGCTGTTTTTT.

The chain joins TRBV4-3 to TRBJ2-7, with 8 positions matching TRBD1. Germline loops: CDR1 LGHNA, CDR2 YSLEER. V shed 4 bases, J shed 2 bases, and the junction held 7 bases outside the gene matches. This CDR3 has 15 amino acids. DNA of the CDR3: TGCGCCAGCAGCCTCGGGACAGGACTAACCTACGAGCAGTACTTC. Translating it yields CASSLGTGLTYEQYF.

This clonotype was recorded a few times. The V gene is TRBV20-1, the J gene TRBJ1-6; weak D call: TRBD1 (5 bases). V shed 4 bases and J shed 8 bases, with 12 bases lying between them. The CDR3 runs 13 residues. CDR1 is DFQATT, CDR2 SNEGSKA, per germline (reference sequence). This CDR3 reads CSATGLGDSPLHF. Here the CDR3 DNA reads TGCAGTGCTACCGGGCTGGGGGATTCACCCCTCCACTTT.

This chain links TRBV9 with TRBJ2-7; 9 nucleotides agree with TRBD1. With 5 bases clipped from V and 10 bases from J, the junction kept 4 bases outside the gene matches. CDR1 is SGDLS, CDR2 YYNGEE, per germline. The CDR3 length is 11 residues. CDR3 DNA: TGTGCCAGCAGTCGGGGACAGGGACAGTACTTC. Translated, it gives CASSRGQGQYF.

The V and J genes are TRBV2 and TRBJ1-1, with a weak D call TRBD1 (5 bases). This CDR3 region has 12 residues. Trimming took off 9 bases at V and 3 bases at J, with 11 bases between the two ends. Germline V gives CDR1 SNHLY, CDR2 FYNNEI. CDR3 sequence: CARGTPDTEAFF. The CDR3 nucleotides read TGTGCCAGGGGGACGCCGGACACTGAAGCTTTCTTT.

The chain has TRBV6-2 or TRBV6-3 and TRBJ2-7; D gene unclear. The ends were cut back, 6 bases at V and 4 bases at J, with 7 bases in the middle. CDR3 length: 11 amino acids. Germline V lookup: CDR1 MNHEY, CDR2 SVGEGT. This CDR3 reads CASRNTYEQYF. As DNA, the CDR3 is TGTGCCAGCAGAAATACGTACGAGCAGTACTTC.

This clonotype was counted only a few times. The rearrangement joins TRBV10-2 to TRBJ2-6; the D is unclear. Germline V gene sequence: CDR1 WSHSY, CDR2 SAAADI. The CDR3 has 16 residues. The germline V and J ends were trimmed by 5 bases and 1 base, with 12 bases remaining between them. Here the CDR3 DNA reads TGCGCCAGCAGTACCAGATCTGGATCTGGGGCCAACGTCCTGACTTTC. This sequence encodes CASSTRSGSGANVLTF.

This chain links TRBV19 with TRBJ2-7; TRBD1 is a possible D gene (5 bases). The V gene lost 10 bases and the J gene lost 7 bases, with 23 bases spanning the gap. This CDR3 has 14 amino acids. Germline V lookup: CDR1 LNHDA, CDR2 SQIVND (reference sequence). The CDR3 here is CATQAEVLNGEQYF. The CDR3, as DNA: TGTGCCACACAGGCGGAAGTTCTTAACGGAGAGCAGTACTTC.

This clonotype appeared a few times. This sequence joins TRBV4-3 and TRBJ1-1, with D maybe TRBD1 (5 bases). V was clipped by 0 bases and J by 5 bases, with 19 bases between them. Germline values: CDR1 LGHNA, CDR2 YSLEER. This CDR3 has 17 amino acids. The CDR3 sequence is CASSQDLKGTPNTEAFF. The CDR3 DNA reads TGCGCCAGCAGCCAAGATTTGAAGGGGACCCCCAATACTGAAGCTTTCTTT.

This clonotype was detected a few times. The V call is TRBV29-1, the J call TRBJ2-5; 12 nucleotides match TRBD1. Germline V lookup: CDR1 SQVTM, CDR2 ANQGSEA. There are 13 residues in the CDR3. J gave up 4 bases and V 7 bases, and 4 bases lay outside the gene matches. The CDR3 here is CSAGTGGGETQYF. The CDR3 region has the DNA TGCAGCGCTGGGACAGGGGGCGGAGAGACCCAGTACTTC.

V is TRBV6-6 and J is TRBJ1-4; D remains ambiguous. Trimming took 2 bases from V and 5 from J, leaving 3 bases between them. Per the germline V gene, CDR1 is MNHNY and CDR2 is SVGAGI (reference sequence). The CDR3 sequence is 12 residues long. The CDR3, as DNA: TGTGCCAGCAGTTACGGGAATGAAAAACTGTTTTTT. Residues: CASSYGNEKLFF.